This TCR beta chain was documented in a study of a mutant IDH1 vaccine in newly diagnosed glioma. CDR3 length equals 16 residues. Germline assignment: CDR1 MGHDK and CDR2 SYGVNS. After removal of 3 bases from V and 2 bases from J, the junction contained 5 bases not matched to a gene. TCRdb keeps only in-frame clones here, not all; method: immunoSEQ multiplex PCR. The sample includes about 26,000 clones, roughly 83% of them seen just once. Comments on this clone: Its target is not known.

Time point in this sample: week 35, safety follow-up. Vaccine doses each comprised 300 ug of mutant IDH1 20-mer peptide, with topical imiquimod. Source: PBMCs, taken from a glioma patient whose treatment included an IDH1 peptide vaccine. The sequence came from a man aged 25-40 years with glioma. The V gene is TRBV25-1, the J gene TRBJ2-3; 10 nucleotides align to TRBD2. The CDR3 loop is CASSEWTSGDTDTQYF. CDR3 sequence (DNA): TGTGCCAGCAGTGAGTGGACTAGCGGCGACACAGATACGCAGTATTTT.